This T cell receptor beta chain was identified in a study of T cell repertoires in cytomegalovirus infection (dated by TCRdb to about 2019). As for the study more broadly: The HLA type of each donor mattered for the analysis, because public TCR beta signatures pointed to carriage of CMV infection along with the matching HLA type.

There are 16 amino acids in the CDR3, from cysteine to phenylalanine inclusive. Only CDR3 DNA remains: 48 bases, in frame from the first base. In the germline V gene, CDR1 corresponds to MNHEY and CDR2 to SVGAGI. V loses 0 bases of germline sequence and J loses 0 bases, and the interval between the two ends is 9 bases. Sequenced on an Illumina HiSeq 1500. Using fastp trimming at Q25 and MiXCR clonotype assembly, TCRdb reanalyzed the public sequencing data and kept in-frame beta chains. Entries are consolidated by CDR3 protein sequence, retaining the most common genes and DNA. Here the sample has a few hundred thousand distinct CDR3 sequences; about 17% occur a single time. The biggest ten clones account for around 43% of the sample. This clonotype was counted a few times. Its recognized antigen is unknown. No base-level quality is on record; no much larger clone is a single base apart. What the research found in general, with its limitations: Cumulative frequency of public TCR beta family members discriminated carriers of CMV infection plus the relevant HLA type in this cohort and an independent roughly 340-donor cohort. The ex vivo response was dominated by HLA-C-restricted CMV-specific TCR beta clonotypes, which also provided the single most frequent clonotype in two of eight donors.

The chain uses TRBV6-5 and TRBJ2-1; the D gene is possibly TRBD1 or TRBD2, each agreeing over 5 bases. This clonotype was obtained from a human donor in good health (CMV status not recorded). Some clones in this sample may be carry-over from other donors' samples. Sequenced sample: CD8+ T cells from PBMCs. The CDR3 here reads CASSYSAGSSYNEQFF. The DNA reads as follows: TGTGCCAGCAGTTACTCGGCAGGGAGCTCCTACAATGAGCAGTTCTTC.